A selection of T cell receptor beta chains follows, all from one sample in a study of T cells in Graves' hyperthyroidism and ophthalmopathy. TCRdb independently ran MiXCR on the multiplex PCR reads; one entry per CDR3 protein. The sample lists about 720,000 distinct CDR3 sequences, about 17% occurring once. The material sequenced was blood. The source is a man aged 18 to 30 with Graves' hyperthyroidism. The CDR3 runs from the conserved cysteine through the conserved F or W. A D gene is named only where the DNA matches it firmly. Not every row has a clone size; where given, it reads once, few, many or a size class.

d_gene: TRBD2; j_gene: TRBJ2-3; v_gene: TRBV7-8; len: 18; abundance: -; CDR3aa: CASSLEGTAGGPLDTQYF; CDR3nt: TGTGCCAGCAGCTTAGAAGGGACGGCGGGAGGGCCCCTGGATACGCAGTATTTT
d_gene: TRBD2; j_gene: TRBJ2-7; v_gene: TRBV5-1; len: 15; abundance: many; CDR3aa: CASSPIIAGEYEQYF; CDR3nt: TGCGCCAGCAGTCCCATCATAGCGGGAGAGTACGAGCAGTACTTC
d_gene: -; j_gene: TRBJ2-5; v_gene: TRBV28; len: 11; abundance: many; CDR3aa: CASSRAGTQYF; CDR3nt: TGTGCCAGCAGCCGGGCAGGGACCCAGTACTTC
d_gene: -; j_gene: TRBJ1-1; v_gene: TRBV20-1; len: 15; abundance: many; CDR3aa: CSARDPTGPNTEAFF; CDR3nt: TGCAGTGCTAGAGATCCAACGGGACCGAACACTGAAGCTTTCTTT
d_gene: TRBD1; j_gene: TRBJ2-3; v_gene: TRBV10-3; len: 16; abundance: few; CDR3aa: CAISATTGVSTDTQYF; CDR3nt: TGTGCCATCAGTGCTACTACAGGGGTGAGCACAGATACGCAGTATTTT
d_gene: -; j_gene: TRBJ2-7; v_gene: TRBV12-3/TRBV12-4; len: 13; abundance: few; CDR3aa: CASSSTVPYEQYF; CDR3nt: TGTGCCAGCAGTTCGACAGTACCCTACGAGCAGTACTTC
d_gene: TRBD1; j_gene: TRBJ1-2; v_gene: TRBV7-9; len: 18; abundance: -; CDR3aa: CASSSRPTGARANYGYTF; CDR3nt: TGTGCCAGCAGCTCCCGCCCGACAGGGGCGAGAGCTAACTATGGCTACACCTTC
d_gene: TRBD2; j_gene: TRBJ2-2; v_gene: TRBV5-5; len: 16; abundance: many; CDR3aa: CASSLVAGAYTGELFF; CDR3nt: TGTGCCAGCAGCTTGGTAGCGGGAGCTTACACCGGGGAGCTGTTTTTT
d_gene: -; j_gene: TRBJ1-5; v_gene: TRBV12-5; len: 14; abundance: -; CDR3aa: CASGFGVSNQPQHF; CDR3nt: TGTGCTAGTGGTTTCGGGGTCTCGAATCAGCCCCAGCATTTT
d_gene: -; j_gene: TRBJ1-2; v_gene: TRBV20-1; len: 15; abundance: -; CDR3aa: CSARDPPGSSKGYTF; CDR3nt: TGCAGTGCTAGAGATCCCCCAGGGTCGTCTAAAGGCTACACCTTC
d_gene: -; j_gene: TRBJ2-7; v_gene: TRBV7-9; len: 15; abundance: -; CDR3aa: CASSSRQVSGDEQYF; CDR3nt: TGTGCCAGCAGCTCGAGACAGGTATCGGGGGACGAGCAGTACTTC
d_gene: TRBD1; j_gene: TRBJ2-5; v_gene: TRBV6-1; len: 15; abundance: many; CDR3aa: CASRPTSDRGETQYF; CDR3nt: TGTGCCAGCAGGCCGACATCTGACAGGGGGGAGACCCAGTACTTC
d_gene: -; j_gene: TRBJ2-7; v_gene: TRBV6-2/TRBV6-3; len: 14; abundance: -; CDR3aa: CASSSNRETYEQYF; CDR3nt: TGTGCCAGCAGTTCCAACAGGGAAACCTACGAGCAGTACTTC
d_gene: TRBD1; j_gene: TRBJ1-1; v_gene: TRBV6-1; len: 16; abundance: -; CDR3aa: CASTDRTGGLNTEAFF; CDR3nt: TGTGCCAGCACCGACAGGACAGGGGGATTGAACACTGAAGCTTTCTTT
d_gene: -; j_gene: TRBJ2-1; v_gene: TRBV24-1; len: 15; abundance: many; CDR3aa: CATSERASSYNEQFF; CDR3nt: TGTGCCACCAGTGAGAGGGCATCCTCCTACAATGAGCAGTTCTTC
d_gene: TRBD2; j_gene: TRBJ2-3; v_gene: TRBV6-1; len: 17; abundance: few; CDR3aa: CASSENVAGGLADTQYF; CDR3nt: TGTGCCAGCAGTGAAAACGTAGCGGGAGGTTTGGCAGATACGCAGTATTTT
d_gene: TRBD1; j_gene: TRBJ1-1; v_gene: TRBV29-1; len: 13; abundance: few; CDR3aa: CSVNRGGDTEAFF; CDR3nt: TGCAGCGTAAACAGGGGTGGGGACACTGAAGCTTTCTTT
d_gene: TRBD1; j_gene: TRBJ1-1; v_gene: TRBV18; len: 15; abundance: -; CDR3aa: CASSPPGQQNTEAFF; CDR3nt: TGTGCCAGCTCACCACCGGGACAGCAGAACACTGAAGCTTTCTTT
d_gene: TRBD2; j_gene: TRBJ2-1; v_gene: TRBV7-2; len: 16; abundance: many; CDR3aa: CASRLESGGGYNEQFF; CDR3nt: TGTGCCAGCAGGCTTGAGAGCGGGGGTGGTTACAATGAGCAGTTCTTC
d_gene: -; j_gene: TRBJ2-7; v_gene: TRBV28; len: 14; abundance: many; CDR3aa: CASGRGDSSDEQYF; CDR3nt: TGTGCCAGCGGCAGGGGGGACAGTAGCGACGAGCAGTACTTC
d_gene: -; j_gene: TRBJ2-5; v_gene: TRBV5-6; len: 15; abundance: once; CDR3aa: CASSLAVSIRETQYF; CDR3nt: TGTGCCAGCAGCTTGGCCGTCTCGATTCGGGAGACCCAGTACTTC
d_gene: TRBD1; j_gene: TRBJ1-1; v_gene: TRBV30; len: 16; abundance: many; CDR3aa: CAWRFGQGARDTEAFF; CDR3nt: TGTGCCTGGAGATTTGGACAGGGGGCACGAGACACTGAAGCTTTCTTT
d_gene: -; j_gene: TRBJ2-7; v_gene: TRBV5-1; len: 14; abundance: -; CDR3aa: CASSFVGRNYEQYF; CDR3nt: TGCGCCAGCAGCTTTGTAGGGAGAAACTACGAGCAGTACTTC
d_gene: -; j_gene: TRBJ2-7; v_gene: TRBV6-1; len: 14; abundance: many; CDR3aa: CASSEAWTLGEQYF; CDR3nt: TGTGCCAGCAGTGAAGCATGGACATTAGGAGAGCAGTACTTC
d_gene: TRBD2; j_gene: TRBJ2-7; v_gene: TRBV14; len: 15; abundance: many; CDR3aa: CASSQDLAGTYEQYF; CDR3nt: TGTGCCAGCAGCCAAGATCTAGCGGGCACCTACGAGCAGTACTTC
d_gene: -; j_gene: TRBJ2-7; v_gene: TRBV28; len: 14; abundance: many; CDR3aa: CASSGPGLTYEQYF; CDR3nt: TGTGCCAGCAGCGGCCCGGGACTTACCTACGAGCAGTACTTC
d_gene: -; j_gene: TRBJ1-4; v_gene: TRBV15; len: 14; abundance: -; CDR3aa: CATSRGGHNEKLFF; CDR3nt: TGTGCCACCAGCAGAGGAGGACATAATGAAAAACTGTTTTTT
d_gene: TRBD2; j_gene: TRBJ2-3; v_gene: TRBV20-1; len: 15; abundance: -; CDR3aa: CSATLLAGVTDTQYF; CDR3nt: TGCAGTGCTACCCTCCTAGCGGGAGTCACAGATACGCAGTATTTT
d_gene: -; j_gene: TRBJ2-1; v_gene: TRBV7-3; len: 19; abundance: -; CDR3aa: CASSPPGEQRSRSYNEQFF; CDR3nt: TGTGCCAGCAGCCCACCTGGGGAGCAGCGATCCCGCTCCTACAATGAGCAGTTCTTC
d_gene: -; j_gene: TRBJ2-3; v_gene: TRBV20-1; len: 12; abundance: -; CDR3aa: CSAREGGDTQYF; CDR3nt: TGCAGTGCTAGAGAGGGGGGAGATACGCAGTATTTT
d_gene: -; j_gene: TRBJ2-6; v_gene: TRBV12-3/TRBV12-4; len: 18; abundance: few; CDR3aa: CASRRVGATAPGANVLTF; CDR3nt: TGTGCCAGCAGGCGGGTAGGGGCGACAGCACCTGGGGCCAACGTCCTGACTTTC
d_gene: TRBD2; j_gene: TRBJ2-1; v_gene: TRBV7-8; len: 19; abundance: many; CDR3aa: CASSPQQILAGGPGNEQFF; CDR3nt: TGTGCCAGCAGCCCGCAACAGATTTTAGCGGGAGGGCCGGGCAATGAGCAGTTCTTC
d_gene: -; j_gene: TRBJ2-4; v_gene: TRBV10-3; len: 13; abundance: many; CDR3aa: CAISDDTGDIQYF; CDR3nt: TGTGCCATCAGCGATGACACCGGAGACATTCAGTACTTC
d_gene: -; j_gene: TRBJ2-5; v_gene: TRBV19; len: 14; abundance: few; CDR3aa: CASSNRRDQETQYF; CDR3nt: TGTGCCAGTAGTAACCGTCGCGACCAAGAGACCCAGTACTTC
d_gene: TRBD2; j_gene: TRBJ2-7; v_gene: TRBV28; len: 15; abundance: many; CDR3aa: CASSVGGGRGYEQYF; CDR3nt: TGTGCCAGCAGTGTTGGCGGCGGGAGGGGGTACGAGCAGTACTTC
d_gene: -; j_gene: TRBJ2-7; v_gene: TRBV7-8; len: 14; abundance: few; CDR3aa: CASSNRDWHYEQYF; CDR3nt: TGTGCCAGCAGCAACCGGGACTGGCACTACGAGCAGTACTTC
d_gene: TRBD2; j_gene: TRBJ2-7; v_gene: TRBV20-1; len: 13; abundance: -; CDR3aa: CSVPAGIPNEQYF; CDR3nt: TGCAGTGTCCCAGCGGGGATTCCGAACGAGCAGTACTTC
d_gene: TRBD1; j_gene: TRBJ1-5; v_gene: TRBV6-5; len: 17; abundance: few; CDR3aa: CASSYSYQGGGNQPQHF; CDR3nt: TGTGCCAGCAGTTACTCTTACCAGGGGGGGGGGAATCAGCCCCAGCATTTT
d_gene: -; j_gene: TRBJ2-6; v_gene: TRBV18; len: 18; abundance: -; CDR3aa: CASSPPGTRVSGANVLTF; CDR3nt: TGTGCCAGCTCACCACCAGGGACACGCGTTTCTGGGGCCAACGTCCTGACTTTC
d_gene: -; j_gene: TRBJ2-7; v_gene: TRBV25-1; len: 14; abundance: -; CDR3aa: CASSESNRVYEQYF; CDR3nt: TGTGCCAGCAGTGAATCAAACAGAGTCTACGAGCAGTACTTC
d_gene: TRBD2; j_gene: TRBJ2-3; v_gene: TRBV28; len: 17; abundance: many; CDR3aa: CASSHGILAGGSDTQYF; CDR3nt: TGTGCCAGCAGCCATGGCATCCTAGCGGGAGGGTCAGATACGCAGTATTTT
d_gene: -; j_gene: TRBJ2-5; v_gene: TRBV2; len: 14; abundance: -; CDR3aa: CASKGNGARETQYF; CDR3nt: TGTGCCAGCAAGGGAAACGGAGCGAGGGAGACCCAGTACTTC
d_gene: -; j_gene: TRBJ2-5; v_gene: TRBV13; len: 12; abundance: few; CDR3aa: CASSPRVETQYF; CDR3nt: TGTGCCAGCAGCCCGAGGGTAGAGACCCAGTACTTC
d_gene: -; j_gene: TRBJ2-7; v_gene: TRBV11-2; len: 16; abundance: many; CDR3aa: CTSSLDGDRSSYEQYF; CDR3nt: TGTACCAGCAGCCTAGACGGGGACCGAAGCTCCTACGAGCAGTACTTC
d_gene: TRBD1; j_gene: TRBJ2-2; v_gene: TRBV18; len: 15; abundance: few; CDR3aa: CASSPDQGVTGELFF; CDR3nt: TGTGCCAGCTCACCAGACCAGGGGGTAACCGGGGAGCTGTTTTTT
d_gene: TRBD2; j_gene: TRBJ2-5; v_gene: TRBV20-1; len: 14; abundance: few; CDR3aa: CSAQTSGAQETQYF; CDR3nt: TGCAGTGCCCAGACTAGCGGAGCACAAGAGACCCAGTACTTC